This T cell receptor (beta chain) is drawn from a study of T cell repertoires in cytomegalovirus infection. About the research overall: An indication of both CMV infection and matching HLA type came from public TCR beta signatures. Study conclusions and caveats: Of the TCR beta families, the public ones yielded a cumulative frequency that identified carriers of CMV plus the relevant HLA. The response measured ex vivo was dominated by TCR beta clonotypes (HLA-C-restricted and CMV-specific).

On this clonotype: Its antigen is unidentified.

TCRdb passed the reads through MiXCR, listing each CDR3 protein once. There are some 400,000 distinct CDR3 sequences in the sample; roughly 20% occur only once, and less than 9.5% lies in the top ten. The CDR3 runs to 17 residues. V shed 0 bases and J shed 4 bases, with 17 bases lying between them. Germline CDR1 reads MGHRA; CDR2 reads YSYEKL. Sequencing was performed on PBMCs. This clonotype was sampled from a human donor in good health (CMV status not recorded). Some clones in this sample may be carry-over from other donors' samples. V is TRBV4-1 and J is TRBJ2-3, with D possibly being TRBD2 (6 bases). CDR3 sequence (DNA): TGCGCCAGCAGCCAAGACCCACGGGCTAGCGAGGCAGATACGCAGTATTTT. This sequence encodes CASSQDPRASEADTQYF.